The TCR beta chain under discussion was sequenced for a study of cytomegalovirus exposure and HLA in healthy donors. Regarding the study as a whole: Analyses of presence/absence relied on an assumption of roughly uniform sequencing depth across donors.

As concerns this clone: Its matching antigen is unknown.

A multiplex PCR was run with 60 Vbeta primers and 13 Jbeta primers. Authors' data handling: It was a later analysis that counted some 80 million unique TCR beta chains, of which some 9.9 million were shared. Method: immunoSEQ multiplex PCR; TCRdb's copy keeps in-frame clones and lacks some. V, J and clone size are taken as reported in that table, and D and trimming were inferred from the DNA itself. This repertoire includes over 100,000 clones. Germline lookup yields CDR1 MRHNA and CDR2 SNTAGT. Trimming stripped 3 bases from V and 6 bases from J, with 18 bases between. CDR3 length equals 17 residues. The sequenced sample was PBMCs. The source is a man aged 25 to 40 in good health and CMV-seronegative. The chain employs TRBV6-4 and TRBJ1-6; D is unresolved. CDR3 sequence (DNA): TGTGCCAGCAGTGATCGCTCTCTACAGTACTCTAATTCACCCCTCCACTTT. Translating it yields CASSDRSLQYSNSPLHF.